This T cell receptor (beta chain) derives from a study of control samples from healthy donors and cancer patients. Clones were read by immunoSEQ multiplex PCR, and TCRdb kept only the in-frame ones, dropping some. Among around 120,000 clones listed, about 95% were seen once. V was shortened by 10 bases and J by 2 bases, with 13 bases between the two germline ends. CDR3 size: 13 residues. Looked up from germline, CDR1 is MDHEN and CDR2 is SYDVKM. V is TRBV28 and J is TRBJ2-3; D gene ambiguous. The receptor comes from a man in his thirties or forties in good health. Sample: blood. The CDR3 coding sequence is TGTGCCACCTTTCGCGGCGACACAGATACGCAGTATTTT. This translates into CATFRGDTDTQYF.